Given below is one T cell receptor beta chain in context. Its antigen is currently unknown. In the study's own analysis: Quality scores were absent from the junction-only immunoSEQ sequences, so filtering differed. Clones were read by immunoSEQ multiplex PCR, and TCRdb kept only the in-frame ones, dropping some. The D gene and trimming were derived from the DNA, and the V and J assignments and clone size from that table. The sample lists over a million clones, around 76% occurring once. This specimen comes from a study of shared clonotypes between healthy human individuals. Losses at the gene ends were 6 bases for V and 5 bases for J; bases not matched to a gene: 2. This CDR3 spans 13 amino acids. The V gene's germline CDR1 is MNHNS and CDR2 SASEGT. General observations from the study: Naive CD4 clonotypes overlapped across a handful of donors at approximately 5.5%. Naive subsets tended to show greater estimated richness than memory subsets.

The chain couples TRBV6-1 to TRBJ2-3, with 10 bases fitting TRBD2. The material sequenced was memory CD4+ T cells sorted from blood. Specified subset: CD45RA-negative fraction. The sequence came from a young man in good health. CDR3 loop: CASRLAGQDTQYF. CDR3 nucleotides: TGTGCCAGCAGACTAGCGGGGCAAGATACGCAGTATTTT.